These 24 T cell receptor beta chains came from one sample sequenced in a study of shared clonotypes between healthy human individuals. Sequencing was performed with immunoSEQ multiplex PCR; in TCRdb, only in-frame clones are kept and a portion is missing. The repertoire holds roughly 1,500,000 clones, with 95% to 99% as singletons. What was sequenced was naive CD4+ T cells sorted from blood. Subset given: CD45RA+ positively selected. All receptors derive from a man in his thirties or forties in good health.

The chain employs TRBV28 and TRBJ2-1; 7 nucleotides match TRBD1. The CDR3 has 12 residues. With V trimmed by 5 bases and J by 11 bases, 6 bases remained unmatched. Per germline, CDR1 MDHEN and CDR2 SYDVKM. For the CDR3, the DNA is TGTGCCAGCAGTATACCGGGACAGAAGCAGTTCTTC. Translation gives CASSIPGQKQFF.

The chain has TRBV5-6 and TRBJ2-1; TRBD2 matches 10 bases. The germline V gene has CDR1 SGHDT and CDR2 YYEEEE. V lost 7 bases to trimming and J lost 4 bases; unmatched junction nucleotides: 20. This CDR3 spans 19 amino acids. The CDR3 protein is CASGSLAGESRGDYNEQFF. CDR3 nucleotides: TGTGCCAGCGGCTCTCTAGCGGGAGAATCTCGGGGGGATTACAATGAGCAGTTCTTC. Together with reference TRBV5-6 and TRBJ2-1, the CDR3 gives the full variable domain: DAGVTQSPTHLIKTRGQQVTLRCSPKSGHDTVSWYQQALGQGPQFIFQYYEEEERQRGNFPDRFSGHQFPNYSSELNVNALLLGDSALYLCASGSLAGESRGDYNEQFFGPGTRLTVL.

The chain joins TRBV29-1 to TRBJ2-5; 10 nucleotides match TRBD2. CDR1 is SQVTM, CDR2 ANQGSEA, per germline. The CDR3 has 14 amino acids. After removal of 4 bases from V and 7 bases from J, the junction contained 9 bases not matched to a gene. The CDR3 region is CSVVLAGDRGTQYF. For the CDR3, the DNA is TGCAGCGTTGTTCTAGCGGGAGATAGGGGGACCCAGTACTTC.

CDR3 sequence: CASRRGFGSLSSYEQYF. DNA for the CDR3: TGTGCCAGCAGACGGGGGTTCGGGAGCCTAAGCTCCTACGAGCAGTACTTC. This chain links TRBV27 with TRBJ2-7, with a weak D call TRBD2 (6 bases). There are 17 residues in the CDR3. V was trimmed by 6 bases and J by 0 bases, leaving 21 bases between them. CDR1 and CDR2 from the germline V gene are MNHEY and SMNVEV (reference sequence).

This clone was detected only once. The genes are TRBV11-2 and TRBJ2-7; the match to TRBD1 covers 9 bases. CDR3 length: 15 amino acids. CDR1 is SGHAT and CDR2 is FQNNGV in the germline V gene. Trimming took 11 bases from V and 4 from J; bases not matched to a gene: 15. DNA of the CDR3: TGTGCCGGGACAGGGACACGGGCAACCAGTTACGAGCAGTACTTC. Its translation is CAGTGTRATSYEQYF.

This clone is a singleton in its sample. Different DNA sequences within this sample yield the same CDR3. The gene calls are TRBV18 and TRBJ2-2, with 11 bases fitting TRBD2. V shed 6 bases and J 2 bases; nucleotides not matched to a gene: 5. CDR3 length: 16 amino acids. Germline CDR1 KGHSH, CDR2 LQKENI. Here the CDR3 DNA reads TGTGCCAGCTCCCCGCTAGCGGGAGGAAACACCGGGGAGCTGTTTTTT. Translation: CASSPLAGGNTGELFF.

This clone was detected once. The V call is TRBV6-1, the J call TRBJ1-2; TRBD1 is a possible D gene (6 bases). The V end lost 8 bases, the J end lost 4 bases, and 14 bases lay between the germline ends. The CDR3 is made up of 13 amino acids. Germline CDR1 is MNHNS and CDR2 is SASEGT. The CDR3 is CASPGTQVYGYTF. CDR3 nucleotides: TGTGCCAGCCCTGGGACACAAGTCTATGGCTACACCTTC.

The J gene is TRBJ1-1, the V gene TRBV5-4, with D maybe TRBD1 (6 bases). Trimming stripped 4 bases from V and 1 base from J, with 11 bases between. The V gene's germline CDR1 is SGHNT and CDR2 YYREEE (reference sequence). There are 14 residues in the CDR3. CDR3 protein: CASSLRDKNTEAFF. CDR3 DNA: TGTGCCAGCAGCCTACGGGACAAGAACACTGAAGCTTTCTTT.

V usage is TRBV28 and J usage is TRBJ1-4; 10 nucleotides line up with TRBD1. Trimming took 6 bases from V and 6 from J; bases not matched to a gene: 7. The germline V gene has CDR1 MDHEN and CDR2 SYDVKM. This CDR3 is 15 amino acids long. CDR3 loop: CASRRGGTGDEKLFF. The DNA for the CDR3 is TGTGCCAGCAGACGAGGGGGGACAGGGGATGAAAAACTGTTTTTT.

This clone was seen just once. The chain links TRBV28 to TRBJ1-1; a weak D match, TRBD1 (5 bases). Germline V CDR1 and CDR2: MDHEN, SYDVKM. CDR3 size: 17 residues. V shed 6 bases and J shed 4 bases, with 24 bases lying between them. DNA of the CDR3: TGTGCCAGCAGCCCTTGGGGGGGTGGCGCGCTGGGCACTGAAGCTTTCTTT. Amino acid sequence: CASSPWGGGALGTEAFF.

CDR3 region: CASGSYGRREDTQYF. The CDR3 DNA sequence: TGTGCCAGTGGATCGTACGGGAGAAGAGAAGATACGCAGTATTTT. J is TRBJ2-3 and V is TRBV6-6, with D perhaps matching TRBD2 (6 bases). CDR1 and CDR2 from the germline V gene are MNHNY and SVGAGI (reference sequence). V dropped 9 bases and J dropped 5 bases, with 21 bases sitting between them. The CDR3 consists of 15 residues.

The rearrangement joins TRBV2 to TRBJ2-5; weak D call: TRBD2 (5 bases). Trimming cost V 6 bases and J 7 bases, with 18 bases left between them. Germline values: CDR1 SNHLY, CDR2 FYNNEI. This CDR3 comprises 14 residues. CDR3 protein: CASRVQVPLATQYF. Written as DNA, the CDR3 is TGTGCCAGCAGGGTCCAGGTCCCTCTAGCGACCCAGTACTTC. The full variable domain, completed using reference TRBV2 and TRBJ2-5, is EPEVTQTPSHQVTQMGQEVILRCVPISNHLYFYWYRQILGQKVEFLVSFYNNEISEKSEIFDDQFSVERPDGSNFTLKIRSTKLEDSAMYFCASRVQVPLATQYFGPGTRLLVL.

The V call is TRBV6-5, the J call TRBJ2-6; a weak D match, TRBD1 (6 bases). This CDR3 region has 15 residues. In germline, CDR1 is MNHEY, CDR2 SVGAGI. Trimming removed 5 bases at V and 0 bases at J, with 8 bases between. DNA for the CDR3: TGTGCCAGCAGTCTACAGGGCTCTGGGGCCAACGTCCTGACTTTC. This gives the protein CASSLQGSGANVLTF.

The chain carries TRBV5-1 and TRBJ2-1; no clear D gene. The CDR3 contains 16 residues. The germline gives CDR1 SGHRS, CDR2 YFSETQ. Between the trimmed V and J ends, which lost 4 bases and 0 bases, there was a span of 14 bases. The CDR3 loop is CASSPFDFNSYNEQFF. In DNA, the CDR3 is TGCGCCAGCAGCCCATTTGACTTCAACTCCTACAATGAGCAGTTCTTC.

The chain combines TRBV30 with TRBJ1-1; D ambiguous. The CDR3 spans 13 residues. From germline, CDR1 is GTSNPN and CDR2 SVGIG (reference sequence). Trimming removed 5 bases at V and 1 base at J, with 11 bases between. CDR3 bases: TGTGCCTGGGACAAGCCGAAGAACACTGAAGCTTTCTTT. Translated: CAWDKPKNTEAFF.

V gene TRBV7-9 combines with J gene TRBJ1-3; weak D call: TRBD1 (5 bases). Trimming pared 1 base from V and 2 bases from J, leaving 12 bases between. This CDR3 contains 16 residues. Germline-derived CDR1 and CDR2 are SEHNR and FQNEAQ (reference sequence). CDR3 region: CASSLEAGGAGNTIYF. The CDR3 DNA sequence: TGTGCCAGCAGCTTAGAGGCCGGGGGAGCTGGAAACACCATATATTTT.

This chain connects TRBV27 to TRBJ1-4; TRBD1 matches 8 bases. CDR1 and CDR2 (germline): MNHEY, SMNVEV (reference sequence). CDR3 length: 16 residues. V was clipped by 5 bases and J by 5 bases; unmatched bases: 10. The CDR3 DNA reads TGTGCCAGCAGTGGAATGGGCCGGACAGGGAATGAAAAACTGTTTTTT. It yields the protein CASSGMGRTGNEKLFF. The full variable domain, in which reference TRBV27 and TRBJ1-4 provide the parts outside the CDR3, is EAQVTQNPRYLITVTGKKLTVTCSQNMNHEYMSWYRQDPGLGLRQIYYSMNVEVTDKGDVPEGYKVSRKEKRNFPLILESPSPNQTSLYFCASSGMGRTGNEKLFFGSGTQLSVL.

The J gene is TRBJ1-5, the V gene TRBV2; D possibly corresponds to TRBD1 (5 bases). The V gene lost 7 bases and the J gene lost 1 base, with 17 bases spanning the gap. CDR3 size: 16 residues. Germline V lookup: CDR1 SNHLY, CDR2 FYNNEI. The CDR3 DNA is TGTGCCAGCACCAAAGGGGCAGGACGGAGCAATCAGCCCCAGCATTTT. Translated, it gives CASTKGAGRSNQPQHF.

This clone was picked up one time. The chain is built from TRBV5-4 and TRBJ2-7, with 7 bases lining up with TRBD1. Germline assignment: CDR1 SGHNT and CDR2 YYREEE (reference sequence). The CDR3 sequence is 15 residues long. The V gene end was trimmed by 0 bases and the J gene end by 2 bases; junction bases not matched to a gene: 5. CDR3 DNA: TGTGCCAGCAGCTTGGCGGGACAGAAAGCCTACGAGCAGTACTTC. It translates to CASSLAGQKAYEQYF.

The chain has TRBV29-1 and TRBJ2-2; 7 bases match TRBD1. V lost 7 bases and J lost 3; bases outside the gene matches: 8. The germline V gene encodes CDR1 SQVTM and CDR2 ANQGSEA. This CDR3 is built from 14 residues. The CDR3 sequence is CSASSGTDTGELFF. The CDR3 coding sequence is TGCAGCGCCAGTTCCGGGACAGACACCGGGGAGCTGTTTTTT.

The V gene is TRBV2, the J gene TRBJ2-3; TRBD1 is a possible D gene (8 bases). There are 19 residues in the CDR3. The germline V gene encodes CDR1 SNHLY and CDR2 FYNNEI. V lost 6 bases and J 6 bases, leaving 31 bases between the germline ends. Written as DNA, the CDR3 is TGTGCCAGCAGCCCTCTCGTGAGCGACAGGGGAGGGGTACTGGATACGCAGTATTTT. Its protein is CASSPLVSDRGGVLDTQYF.

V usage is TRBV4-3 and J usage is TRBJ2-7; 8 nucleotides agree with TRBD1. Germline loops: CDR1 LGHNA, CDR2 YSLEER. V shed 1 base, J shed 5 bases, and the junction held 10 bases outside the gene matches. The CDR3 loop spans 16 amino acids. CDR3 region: CASSQGVQTGDHEQYF. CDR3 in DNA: TGCGCCAGCAGCCAAGGAGTTCAGACAGGGGACCACGAGCAGTACTTC.

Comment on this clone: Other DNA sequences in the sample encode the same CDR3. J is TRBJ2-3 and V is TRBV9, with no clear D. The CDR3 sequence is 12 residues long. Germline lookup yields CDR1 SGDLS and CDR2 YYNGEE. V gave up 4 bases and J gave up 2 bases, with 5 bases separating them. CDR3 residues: CASSFNTDTQYF. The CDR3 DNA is TGTGCCAGCAGCTTCAACACAGATACGCAGTATTTT.

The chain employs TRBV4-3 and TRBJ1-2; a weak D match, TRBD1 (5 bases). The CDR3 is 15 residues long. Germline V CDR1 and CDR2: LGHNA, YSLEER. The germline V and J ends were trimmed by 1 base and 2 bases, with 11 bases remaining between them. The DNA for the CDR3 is TGCGCCAGCAGCCAAGCCCGGGACGGGAACTATGGCTACACCTTC. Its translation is CASSQARDGNYGYTF.